The TCR beta chain under discussion was sequenced for a study of T cells in localized non-small cell lung cancer. Findings and limits, study-wide: Adjacent uninvolved lung tissue had the highest T cell clonality, exceeding tumor.

On this clone itself: The target antigen is unknown.

TCRdb's copy holds only in-frame clones and misses some; the assay was immunoSEQ multiplex PCR. The sample contains some 50,000 clones, over 80% of which appear only once. The material sequenced was peripheral blood mononuclear cells, taken before any cancer treatment. The source is a man between 35 and 75 years old with stage III lung adenocarcinoma.

CDR3 amino acids: CASTSRWKDGYTF. CDR3 in DNA: TGTGCCAGTACCTCCCGTTGGAAAGATGGCTACACCTTC. J is TRBJ1-2 and V is TRBV19; D is unresolved. Between the trimmed V and J ends, which lost 7 bases and 6 bases, there was a span of 15 bases. The CDR3 extends over 13 amino acids. The V gene's germline CDR1 is LNHDA and CDR2 SQIVND (reference sequence).